The T cell receptor beta chain described here comes from a study of early T cells in non-severe SARS-CoV-2 infection. In the study overall: The sequenced material was bulk RNA from unsorted whole blood, and its chains were unpaired.

General observations from the study: The VDJdb matching leaned toward anti-spike CD8 responses and overlooked private and CD4 specificities.

This clonotype was seen at least ten times. The target antigen is unknown. The CDR3 is 13 amino acids. Looked up from germline, CDR1 is SNHLY and CDR2 is FYNNEI. The ends were cut back, 5 bases at V and 7 bases at J, with 14 bases in the middle. Individual cDNA molecules received unique molecular identifiers during library preparation. TCRdb processed the 5' RACE reads anew with MiXCR; each CDR3 protein has one entry. The repertoire holds tens of thousands of distinct CDR3 sequences, roughly 4.2% seen once, with just over 3% in the top ten. The genes are TRBV2 and TRBJ1-2; possible D gene TRBD1, 5 bases. This receptor was taken from an adult who was a healthcare worker with PCR-confirmed SARS-CoV-2 infection or an uninfected control (not recorded which). Sequenced sample: whole blood. This chain's CDR3 is CASSPQGLFGYTF. The CDR3 DNA reads TGTGCCAGCAGTCCTCAGGGTTTGTTTGGCTACACCTTC.